This TCR beta chain stems from a study of T cell repertoires in cytomegalovirus infection. General study results and limits: There were carriers of CMV plus the relevant HLA, and cumulative public TCR beta family frequency identified them.

TCRdb used MiXCR to reprocess the reads, holding one entry per CDR3 protein. The table includes over 450,000 distinct CDR3 sequences, approximately 10% detected once. Trimming pared 2 bases from V and 7 bases from J, leaving 12 bases between. Germline V gene lookup returns CDR1 ENHRY and CDR2 SYGVKD. CDR3 length: 13 amino acids. This clonotype was observed many times. The antigen remains unidentified. The material sequenced was PBMCs. The clonotype originates from a human donor in good health (CMV status not recorded). Some clones in this sample may be carry-over from other donors' samples. V gene TRBV10-3 combines with J gene TRBJ2-7; tentatively, D is TRBD2 (5 bases). The CDR3 loop reads CAISEDRGGEQYF. The CDR3 DNA reads as TGTGCCATCAGTGAGGATCGGGGTGGGGAGCAGTACTTC.